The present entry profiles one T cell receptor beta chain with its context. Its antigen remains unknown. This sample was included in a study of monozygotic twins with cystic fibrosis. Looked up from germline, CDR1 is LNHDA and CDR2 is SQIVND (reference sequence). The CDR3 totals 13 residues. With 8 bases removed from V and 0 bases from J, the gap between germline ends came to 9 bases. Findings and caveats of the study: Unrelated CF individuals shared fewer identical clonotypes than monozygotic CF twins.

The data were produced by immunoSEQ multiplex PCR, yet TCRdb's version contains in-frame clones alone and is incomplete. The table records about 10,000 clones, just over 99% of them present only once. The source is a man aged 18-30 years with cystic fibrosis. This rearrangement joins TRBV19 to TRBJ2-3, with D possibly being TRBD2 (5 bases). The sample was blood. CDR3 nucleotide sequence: TGTGCCAGTTCCGGGGTTAGCACAGATACGCAGTATTTT. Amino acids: CASSGVSTDTQYF.